What follows is one T cell receptor beta chain and its context. The entry originates in a study of blood T cell repertoires in COVID-19. Across the study: T cells, B-cell-depleted T cells, or PBMCs supplied cDNA or gDNA.

Measured with immunoSEQ multiplex PCR; TCRdb has only the in-frame clones, and not every one. The sample lists roughly 150,000 clones; 90% were seen once. The trim removed 6 bases at V and 8 bases at J, leaving 5 bases unmatched. Germline CDR1 reads MNHEY; CDR2 reads SVGAGI. This CDR3 is built from 14 residues. The sequencing sample was made of peripheral blood. The sequence derives from a man between 60 and 70 years old with active or convalescent COVID-19. The V call is TRBV6-5, the J call TRBJ1-6, with 9 bases fitting TRBD1. The CDR3 sequence is CASSAGTGYSPLHF. The CDR3 DNA reads TGTGCCAGCAGCGCCGGGACAGGGTATTCACCCCTCCACTTT.